Listed below are T cell receptor beta chains from one sample, sequenced in a study of beta chain features in type 1 diabetes. TCRdb keeps only in-frame clones here, not all; method: immunoSEQ multiplex PCR. Of some 900,000 clones detected, about a sixth appear once; the ten largest clones hold 0.02% to 0.025%. Sequenced input: naive CD4+ T cells from blood. Receptors were obtained from a woman aged 18-29 years in good health. Both conserved end residues are trimmed from each CDR3.

TRBJ2-7,TRBV5-1,ASSYGGGTGNVEQY
TRBJ2-5,TRBV10-3,ASGTGVETQY
TRBJ2-1,TRBV5-1,ASSLILREGRNEQF
TRBJ2-3,TRBV7-9,ASSLFGHTQY
TRBJ2-3,TRBV5-1,ASSQRVPDSTDTQY
TRBJ2-3,TRBV5-4,ASSQVDWTGWGTDTQY
TRBJ2-1,TRBV10-3,AIAGQEHNEQF
TRBJ1-5,TRBV4-3,ASSQDRRAGLQPQH
TRBJ2-1,TRBV18,ASSPQTRSYNEQF
TRBJ1-1,TRBV10-3,AISGQGAGTEAF
TRBJ2-7,TRBV5-4,ASSPRGGTIYEQY
TRBJ1-2,TRBV18,ASSQRDRGASNYGYT
TRBJ2-3,TRBV4-2,ASSQEWADTQY
TRBJ2-1,TRBV18,ASSPRSVAGVYNEQF
TRBJ2-7,TRBV25-1,ASSEAGGRPYEQY
TRBJ2-3,TRBV7-2,ASSLVDTQY
TRBJ1-2,TRBV15,ATSRDGLRTGGYT
TRBJ2-2,TRBV19,ASSTRGQNTGELF
TRBJ2-2,TRBV28,ASSSLRSSGRARTGELF
TRBJ2-5,TRBV5-4,ASSKRTALQETQY
TRBJ1-1,TRBV28,ASRPTGTGFSTEAF
TRBJ2-5,TRBV5-4,ASSNTGNQETQY
TRBJ1-1,TRBV4-3,ASSQDRVVAGREAF
TRBJ1-2,TRBV20-1,SASNNYGYT
TRBJ2-1,TRBV9,ASSVAVSYNEQF
TRBJ1-1,TRBV28,ASSLQGLTEAF
TRBJ2-6,TRBV2,ASSENWAGVSGANVLT
TRBJ2-3,TRBV18,ASSPVKGDTQY
TRBJ1-3,TRBV15,ATSKGQRPNTIY
TRBJ2-5,TRBV5-1,ASSLISGYQETQY
TRBJ2-4,TRBV27,ASSPRRGPGANIQY
TRBJ2-2,TRBV29-1,SVEGLNTGELF
TRBJ2-1,TRBV15,ATSRVVVVAGGREQF
TRBJ2-7,TRBV29-1,SVKGLAGGSESYEQY
TRBJ1-5,TRBV6-5,ASSYLSGGGSQPQH
TRBJ2-3,TRBV7-2,ASNDSGGTQY
TRBJ2-7,TRBV14,ASSHLEAPPYEQY
TRBJ2-7,TRBV7-9,ASSLAQGEGEQY
TRBJ2-3,TRBV5-1,ASRLAGGLATDTQY
TRBJ2-5,TRBV7-2,ASSLTGGQETQY
TRBJ2-3,TRBV11-2,ASSVSGVPDTQY
TRBJ1-1,TRBV15,ATSTRDRGDAF
TRBJ2-7,TRBV9,ASSPTSGPYEQY
TRBJ1-1,TRBV23-1,ASSHLSRRNTEAF
TRBJ2-4,TRBV5-4,ASSFGGRTKNIQY
TRBJ2-1,TRBV9,ASSVVLDSSYNEQF
TRBJ2-6,TRBV5-4,ASRTGDAGANVLT
TRBJ2-1,TRBV7-3,ASSWASGDLWNEQF
TRBJ2-1,TRBV7-6,ASSLEPSRDEQF
TRBJ2-7,TRBV18,ASSQGTYYEQY
TRBJ2-7,TRBV7-2,ASSLGLAVTYEQY
TRBJ2-7,TRBV23-1,ASSQLFMGPNSSYEQY
TRBJ1-4,TRBV4-2,ASSQVGVGVTNEKLF
TRBJ1-4,TRBV9,ASSPDRGFNEKLF
TRBJ2-1,TRBV9,ASSVDPGAHNEQF
TRBJ2-6,TRBV29-1,SVRSGANVLT
TRBJ1-2,TRBV20-1,SASVNYGYT